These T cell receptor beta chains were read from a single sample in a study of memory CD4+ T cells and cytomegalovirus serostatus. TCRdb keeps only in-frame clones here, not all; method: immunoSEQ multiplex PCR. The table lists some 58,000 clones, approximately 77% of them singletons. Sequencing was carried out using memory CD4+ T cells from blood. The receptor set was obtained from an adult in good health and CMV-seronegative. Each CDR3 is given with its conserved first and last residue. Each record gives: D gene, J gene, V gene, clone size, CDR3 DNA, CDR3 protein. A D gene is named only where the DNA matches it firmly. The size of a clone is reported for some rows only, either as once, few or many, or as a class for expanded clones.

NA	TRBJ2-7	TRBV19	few	TGTGCCAGTAACATAGGAGGGTTCAATTCCGAGCAGTACTTC	CASNIGGFNSEQYF
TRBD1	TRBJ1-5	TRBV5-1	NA	TGCGCCAGCAGCCCGGGGGACAGAATAAATCAGCCCCAGCATTTT	CASSPGDRINQPQHF
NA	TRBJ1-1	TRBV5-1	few	TGCGCCAGCAGTTCCGGGACCATGAACACTGAAGCTTTCTTT	CASSSGTMNTEAFF
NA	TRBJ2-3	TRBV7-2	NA	TGTGCCAGCAGCTTAGATAGGGAAGATACGCAGTATTTT	CASSLDREDTQYF
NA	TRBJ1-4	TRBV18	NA	TGTGCCAGCTCACCACGGTACTCGGACAGTACAACTAATGAAAAACTGTTTTTT	CASSPRYSDSTTNEKLFF
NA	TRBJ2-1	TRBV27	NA	TGTGCCAGCAGTTTGAGGGTAGCGGCCCTAAAAGGCAATGAGCAGTTCTTC	CASSLRVAALKGNEQFF
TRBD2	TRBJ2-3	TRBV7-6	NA	TGTGCCAGCAGCTTAAGGCCGACTAGCGGGGTTAGCACAGATACGCAGTATTTT	CASSLRPTSGVSTDTQYF
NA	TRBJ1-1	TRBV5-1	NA	TGCGCCAGCAGCTCAATACAGGGTTCTGAAGCTTTCTTT	CASSSIQGSEAFF
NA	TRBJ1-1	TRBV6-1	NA	TGTGCCAGCAGGAGGGCCGTAGAGAACACTGAAGCTTTCTTT	CASRRAVENTEAFF
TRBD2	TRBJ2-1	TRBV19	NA	TGTGCCAGTAGTACGACTAGCGGGGCCAATGAGCAGTTCTTC	CASSTTSGANEQFF
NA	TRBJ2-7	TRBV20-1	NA	TGCAGTGCTAGACACCGGGAGCAGCAGTACTTC	CSARHREQQYF
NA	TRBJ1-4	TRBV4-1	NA	TGCGCCAGCAGCCAAGATGGGGCAGGCTTCGCAACTAATGAAAAACTGTTTTTT	CASSQDGAGFATNEKLFF
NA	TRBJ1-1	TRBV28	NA	TGTGCCAGCAGTCCACCGATAGGCGAAGCTTTCTTT	CASSPPIGEAFF
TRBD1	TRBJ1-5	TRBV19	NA	TGTGCCAGTAGTATAGGGACAGGGAAGGATCAGCCCCAGCATTTT	CASSIGTGKDQPQHF
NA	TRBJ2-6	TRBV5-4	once	TGTGCCAGCAGCCTGGCAGGGGCTGGGGCCAACGTCCTGACTTTC	CASSLAGAGANVLTF
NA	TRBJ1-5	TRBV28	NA	TGTGCCAGCACCCTAGGGGGATATCAGCCCCAGCATTTT	CASTLGGYQPQHF
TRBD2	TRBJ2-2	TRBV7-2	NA	TGTGCCAGCAGCTTATTAGCGGGCATGAACACCGGGGAGCTGTTTTTT	CASSLLAGMNTGELFF
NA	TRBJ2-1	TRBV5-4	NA	TGTGCCAGCAGCTTGACGGGGCGCGATGAGCAGTTCTTC	CASSLTGRDEQFF
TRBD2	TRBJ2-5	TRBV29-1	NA	TGCAGCGTTGTAATTAGCGGGAGAGAGACCCAGTACTTC	CSVVISGRETQYF
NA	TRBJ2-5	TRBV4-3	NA	TGCGCCAGCAGCCTTCATATTAAGGGGGAGACCCAGTACTTC	CASSLHIKGETQYF
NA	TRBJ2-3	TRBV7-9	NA	TGTGCCAGCAGCTTACAAGGACAGTACACAGATACGCAGTATTTT	CASSLQGQYTDTQYF
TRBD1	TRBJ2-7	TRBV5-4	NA	TGTGCCAGCAGCCCTGGGGGACAGGGATACTACGAGCAGTACTTC	CASSPGGQGYYEQYF